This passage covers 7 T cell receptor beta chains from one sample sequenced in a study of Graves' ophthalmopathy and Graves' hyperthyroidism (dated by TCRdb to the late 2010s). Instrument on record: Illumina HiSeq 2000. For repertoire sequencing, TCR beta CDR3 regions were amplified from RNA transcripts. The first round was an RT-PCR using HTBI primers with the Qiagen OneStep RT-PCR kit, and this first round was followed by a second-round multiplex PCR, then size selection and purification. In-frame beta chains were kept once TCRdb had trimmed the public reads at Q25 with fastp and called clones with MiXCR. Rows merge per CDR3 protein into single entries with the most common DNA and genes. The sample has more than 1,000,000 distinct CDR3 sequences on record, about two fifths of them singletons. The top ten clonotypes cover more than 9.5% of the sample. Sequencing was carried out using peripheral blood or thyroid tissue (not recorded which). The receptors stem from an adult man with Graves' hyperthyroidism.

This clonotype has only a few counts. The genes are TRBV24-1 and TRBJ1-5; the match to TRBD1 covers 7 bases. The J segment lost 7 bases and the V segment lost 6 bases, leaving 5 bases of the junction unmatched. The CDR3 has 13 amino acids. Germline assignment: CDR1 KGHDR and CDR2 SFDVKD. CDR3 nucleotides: TGTGCCACCAGTCCGACAGGGCGCCAGCCCCAGCATTTT. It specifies CATSPTGRQPQHF.

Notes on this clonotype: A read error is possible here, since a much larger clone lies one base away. The CDR3 DNA reads as TGTGCCAGTGGGGACGGAAAAGAGGCCCAGTACTTC. This codes for CASGDGKEAQYF. J is TRBJ2-5 and V is TRBV19, with D perhaps assigned TRBD1 or TRBD2 (5 bases each). The CDR3 sequence is 12 residues long. The V gene's germline CDR1 is LNHDA and CDR2 SQIVND (reference sequence).

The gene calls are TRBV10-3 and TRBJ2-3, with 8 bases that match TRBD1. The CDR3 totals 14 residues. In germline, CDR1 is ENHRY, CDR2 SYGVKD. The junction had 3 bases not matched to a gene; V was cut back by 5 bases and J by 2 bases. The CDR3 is CAISQGAVTDTQYF. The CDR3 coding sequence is TGTGCCATCAGTCAGGGGGCTGTCACAGATACGCAGTATTTT.

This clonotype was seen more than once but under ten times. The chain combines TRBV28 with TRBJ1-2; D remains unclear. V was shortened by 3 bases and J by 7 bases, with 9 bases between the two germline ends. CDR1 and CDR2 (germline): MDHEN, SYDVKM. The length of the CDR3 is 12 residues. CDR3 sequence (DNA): TGTGCCAGCAGTTTTACCCTCCCTGGCTACACCTTC. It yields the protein CASSFTLPGYTF.

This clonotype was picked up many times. For the CDR3, the DNA is TGCAGTGCTAGAGTGACAGGGGGAGGCAATCAGCCCCAGCATTTT. It codes for CSARVTGGGNQPQHF. The genes are TRBV20-1 and TRBJ1-5; 9 positions match TRBD1. CDR3 length equals 15 residues. CDR1 and CDR2 from the germline V gene are DFQATT and SNEGSKA (reference sequence). J lost 2 bases, V lost 1 base, and 3 bases had no gene match.

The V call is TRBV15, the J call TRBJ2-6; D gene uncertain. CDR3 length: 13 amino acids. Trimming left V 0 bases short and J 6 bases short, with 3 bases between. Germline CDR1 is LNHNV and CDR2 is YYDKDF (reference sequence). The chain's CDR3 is CATSRDEANVLTF. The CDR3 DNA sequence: TGTGCCACCAGCAGAGATGAGGCCAACGTCCTGACTTTC.

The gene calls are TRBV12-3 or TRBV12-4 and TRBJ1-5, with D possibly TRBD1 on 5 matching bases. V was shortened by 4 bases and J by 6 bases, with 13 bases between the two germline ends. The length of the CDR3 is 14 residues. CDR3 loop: CASSSAVRGQPQHF. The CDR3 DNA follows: TGTGCCAGCAGTTCCGCCGTAAGGGGTCAGCCCCAGCATTTT.